Included here is one TCR beta chain sequence, with context. No antigen is known for it. One base away there is no much larger clone; base qualities are not given. TCRbeta CDR3 regions were amplified from genomic DNA by means of the immunoSEQ Assay, a bias-controlled multiplex PCR. Under the source paper's analysis protocol: The number of nucleated cells in each sample was estimated from the amplification of reference gene primers within the assay. To quantify the absolute abundance of each unique TCRbeta CDR3 rearrangement, sequence reads were collapsed and filtered. For each sample, productive Simpson clonality was calculated as the square root of Simpson's diversity index across productive rearrangements. TCRdb limited this immuneACCESS table to in-frame rearrangements with V and J called. A share of clones is missing; checked studies link under half to unresolved V genes, and the rest is unexplained. That table gives V, J and clone size, and the DNA gave D and trimming. Across this sample there are 200,000 to 250,000 clones, with 88% seen only once. The ten most abundant clones make up 14% to 15% of the sample.

This specimen belongs to a study of blood T cell repertoires in COVID-19 (dated by TCRdb to 2020 to 2021). Regarding the complete study: Samples covering the acute and convalescent phases of COVID-19 were provided by collaborators in the United States, Italy and Spain. The repertoires were released in a freely available public database intended as a resource for research on the immune response to SARS-CoV-2. A de-identified subject ID, COVID-19 status, age in years and sex were almost always included in the sample metadata. The material from the prospective study consisted of cDNA or gDNA derived from T cells, B-cell-depleted T cells, or PBMCs. The samples were drawn from two sources: the first 160 participants of the ongoing ImmuneRACE study, and 1,200 or so subjects contributed by 6 global collaborators. Where available, HLA class I and class II types were taken from metadata supplied by the sample provider and were not determined by assay-based typing. Subjects who had been exposed to COVID-19, were actively infected with it, or had recovered from it provided the deeply sampled blood TCRbeta repertoires that made up the dataset.

In the prospective study, participants were roughly 18 to 100 years old, resided in about two dozen geographic areas of the United States, and were enrolled through a virtual design. In the prospective study, participants were assigned to cohorts based on the clinical history participants reported in a screening survey and a study questionnaire. In the prospective study, whole blood, serum and a nasopharyngeal or oropharyngeal swab were collected from each participant by mobile phlebotomists. Additional blood draws and questionnaires over a roughly two-month period could optionally be provided by prospective study participants. Before DNA extraction, prospective study blood samples were shipped either frozen or at room temperature. Study-wide findings and limitations: The quantity of clinical and demographic metadata differed by source and by participant and was supplied without curation.

The CDR3 goes from the cysteine to the phenylalanine over 14 residues. The only DNA kept is the CDR3, 42 bases in frame from the first base. Deletion took 5 bases off V and 3 bases off J, with a span of 12 bases between the germline ends. Sequences MNHEY (CDR1) and SVGAGI (CDR2) are obtained from the germline V gene. The sample comprised PBMCs or T cells enriched from blood (not recorded which). The chain was built from TRBV6-5 and TRBJ2-3; the D gene is perhaps TRBD1, on 5 matching bases. The clonotype was recovered from a woman aged 45-65 years with acute COVID-19. The CDR3 in this case is CASSRTRNTDTQYF. The DNA is TGTGCCAGCAGTCGGACAAGGAATACAGATACGCAGTATTTT.